This T cell receptor (beta chain) was captured by sequencing in a study of control samples from healthy donors and cancer patients. Clones were read by immunoSEQ multiplex PCR, and TCRdb kept only the in-frame ones, dropping some. The sample includes 130,000 or so clones, 94% of them seen just once. Germline CDR1 is MNHNS and CDR2 is SASEGT. CDR3 size: 13 residues. The V end lost 2 bases, the J end lost 7 bases, and 8 bases lay between the germline ends. The clonotype was recovered from a man aged 40-49 years in good health. The gene calls are TRBV6-1 and TRBJ1-4; possibly TRBD1 for D (5 bases). The sequenced sample was blood. Written as DNA, the CDR3 is TGTGCCAGCAGTGAACTCCAGGGTGAAAAACTGTTTTTT. Its translation: CASSELQGEKLFF.